This T cell receptor beta chain was retrieved from a study of cytomegalovirus exposure and HLA in healthy donors. PCR was performed using 60 Vbeta and 13 Jbeta primers. Profiling relied on immunoSEQ multiplex PCR, and the TCRdb table lists in-frame clones only, not all of them. The data show around 150,000 clones, with roughly 80% seen just once and over 2% held by the top ten. Overall study findings and caveats: In most subjects, TCR beta sequences reportedly gave accurate predictions of HLA-A and HLA-B alleles.

Comment on this clone: Its antigen is not known.

The receptor was isolated from a man aged 25-45 years in good health and CMV-seronegative. Sequenced sample: PBMCs.

The CDR3 nucleotides are TGCGCCAGCAGTGAGTCGTTGGCAGACAGTCAGCCCCAGCATTTT. Translated: CASSESLADSQPQHF. The genes are TRBV10-1 and TRBJ1-5, with a weak D call TRBD1 (5 bases). V shed 0 bases and J shed 6 bases, with 12 bases lying between them. Germline assignment: CDR1 WNHNN and CDR2 SYGVQD (reference sequence). The CDR3 length is 15 residues.